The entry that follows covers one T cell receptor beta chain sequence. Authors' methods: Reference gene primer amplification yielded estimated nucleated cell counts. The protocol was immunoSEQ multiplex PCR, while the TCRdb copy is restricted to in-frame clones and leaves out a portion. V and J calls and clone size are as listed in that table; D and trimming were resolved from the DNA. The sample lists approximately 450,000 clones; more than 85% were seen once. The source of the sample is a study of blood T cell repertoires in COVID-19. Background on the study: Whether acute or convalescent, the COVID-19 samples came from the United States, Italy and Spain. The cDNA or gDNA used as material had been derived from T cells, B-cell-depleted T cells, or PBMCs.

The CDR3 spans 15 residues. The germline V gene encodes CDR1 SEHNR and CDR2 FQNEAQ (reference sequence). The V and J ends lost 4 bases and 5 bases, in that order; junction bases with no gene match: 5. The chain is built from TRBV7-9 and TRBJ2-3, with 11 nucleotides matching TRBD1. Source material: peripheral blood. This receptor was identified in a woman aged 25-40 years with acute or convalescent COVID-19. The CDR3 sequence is CASSWGQGEGDTQYF. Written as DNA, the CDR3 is TGTGCCAGCAGCTGGGGACAGGGGGAAGGAGATACGCAGTATTTT.